These 8 T cell receptor beta chains were sequenced from one sample in a study of blood T cell repertoires in COVID-19. Repertoires were generated with immunoSEQ multiplex PCR, while TCRdb's copy carries only in-frame clones and drops some. This sample has about 200,000 clones, with nearly 90% found just once. What was sequenced was PBMCs or T cells enriched from blood (not recorded which). The receptors were sampled from a young woman with acute COVID-19.

The rearrangement uses TRBV9 and TRBJ1-2; perhaps TRBD1 as D (5 bases). The CDR3 consists of 13 residues. V lost 0 bases and J 2 bases, leaving 5 bases between the germline ends. Germline CDR1 reads SGDLS; CDR2 reads YYNGEE. CDR3 coding DNA: TGTGCCAGCAGCGTAGAGGGGAACTATGGCTACACCTTC. Amino acid sequence: CASSVEGNYGYTF. The full variable domain, with the rest looked up from reference TRBV9 and TRBJ1-2, is DSGVTQTPKHLITATGQRVTLRCSPRSGDLSVYWYQQSLDQGLQFLIQYYNGEERAKGNILERFSAQQFPDLHSELNLSSLELGDSALYFCASSVEGNYGYTFGSGTRLTVV.

The chain combines TRBV7-8 with TRBJ1-6; 7 bases match TRBD1. The CDR3 loop spans 17 amino acids. Germline V lookup: CDR1 SGHVS, CDR2 FQNEAQ. With V trimmed by 5 bases and J by 7 bases, 14 bases remained unmatched. The CDR3 here is CASSPQGTEYVNSPLHF. DNA of the CDR3: TGTGCCAGCAGCCCACAGGGGACCGAATATGTGAATTCACCCCTCCACTTT. The full variable domain, completed using reference TRBV7-8 and TRBJ1-6, is GAGVSQSPRYKVAKRGQDVALRCDPISGHVSLFWYQQALGQGPEFLTYFQNEAQLDKSGLPSDRFFAERPEGSVSTLKIQRTQQEDSAVYLCASSPQGTEYVNSPLHFGNGTRLTVT.

V and J are TRBV4-2 and TRBJ1-2; D is possibly TRBD1 (5 bases). This CDR3 has 16 residues. Per the germline V gene, CDR1 is LGHNA and CDR2 is YNFKEQ. Trimming took 4 bases from V and 5 from J, leaving 20 bases between them. The CDR3 DNA reads TGTGCCAGCAGCCGGACTAATGACAGACCCGAGTATGGCTACACCTTC. It is translated as CASSRTNDRPEYGYTF.

The chain carries TRBV2 and TRBJ2-1; the D is unclear. The V gene lost 0 bases and the J gene lost 5 bases, with 5 bases spanning the gap. The germline gives CDR1 SNHLY, CDR2 FYNNEI. CDR3 length: 13 amino acids. The CDR3 region has the DNA TGTGCCAGCAGTGAAGCCCTAGACAATGAGCAGTTCTTC. It codes for CASSEALDNEQFF. Using reference TRBV2 and TRBJ2-1 for the parts outside the CDR3, the full variable domain is EPEVTQTPSHQVTQMGQEVILRCVPISNHLYFYWYRQILGQKVEFLVSFYNNEISEKSEIFDDQFSVERPDGSNFTLKIRSTKLEDSAMYFCASSEALDNEQFFGPGTRLTVL.

The chain joins TRBV7-8 to TRBJ2-1; the D is unclear. Germline-derived CDR1 and CDR2 are SGHVS and FQNEAQ. This CDR3 has 15 residues. Trimming cost V 5 bases and J 5 bases, with 16 bases left between them. This CDR3 reads CASSPVPRTNNEQFF. As DNA, the CDR3 is TGTGCCAGCAGCCCGGTCCCAAGAACTAACAATGAGCAGTTCTTC.

The gene calls are TRBV4-1 and TRBJ2-4; 9 nucleotides line up with TRBD2. The CDR3 runs to 15 residues. Germline V CDR1 and CDR2: MGHRA, YSYEKL. The ends lost 0 bases at V and 16 bases at J; junction bases unmatched: 13. The CDR3 spells CASSQDQGLAGPNYF. In DNA, the CDR3 is TGCGCCAGCAGCCAAGACCAAGGCCTAGCGGGGCCTAATTACTTC.

This chain links TRBV7-6 with TRBJ2-7; D is possibly TRBD2 (5 bases). The CDR3 extends over 17 amino acids. V lost 5 bases and J 2 bases, leaving 22 bases between the germline ends. Germline V gene data show CDR1 as SGHVS and CDR2 as FNYEAQ. CDR3 protein: CASSQERAESGTYEQYF. The CDR3 DNA follows: TGTGCCAGCAGCCAGGAGCGAGCGGAGTCTGGAACCTACGAGCAGTACTTC.

This clone came up a few times. V is TRBV4-1 and J is TRBJ2-7, with D possibly being TRBD1 (5 bases). Trimming removed 5 bases from V and 4 bases from J, with 15 bases in between. The CDR3 is made up of 14 amino acids. In germline, CDR1 is MGHRA, CDR2 YSYEKL. The CDR3 loop reads CASSAVDKTYEQYF. The CDR3 nucleotides read TGCGCCAGCAGCGCGGTGGACAAGACATACGAGCAGTACTTC.